These 23 T cell receptor beta chains share one sample of origin, sequenced in a study of cytomegalovirus exposure and HLA in healthy donors (dated by TCRdb to about 2017). The library was produced with the immunoSEQ multiplex PCR assay. A mixture of 60 forward primers for TCR Vbeta segments and 13 reverse primers for TCR Jbeta segments was used in the multiplex PCR. TCRdb mirrors the immuneACCESS table, restricted to in-frame sequences. Some clones are absent from its copies; in checked studies, under half trace to an unresolved V gene, and the reason for the others is unknown. The sample yields approximately 180,000 clones; 81% were counted once. Roughly 2% of the sample comes from the top ten. The sample consisted of PBMCs. The receptor source for this set is a woman between 25 and 40 years old in good health and CMV-seronegative.

The genes are TRBV27 and TRBJ1-5; tentative D call: TRBD1 (5 bases). The CDR3 totals 15 residues. CDR1 and CDR2 (germline): MNHEY, SMNVEV (reference sequence). V dropped 6 bases and J dropped 1 base, with 13 bases sitting between them. As DNA, the CDR3 is TGTGCCAGCAGCCCCAGGGAGGGAAGCAATCAGCCCCAGCATTTT. Its translation is CASSPREGSNQPQHF.

This clone was counted between two and nine times. The V and J genes are TRBV7-2 and TRBJ1-2, with TRBD1 as a possible D gene (6 bases). The CDR3 totals 14 residues. Germline-derived CDR1 and CDR2 are SGHTA and FQGNSA. V was shortened by 5 bases and J by 4 bases, with 14 bases between the two germline ends. CDR3 DNA sequence: TGTGCCAGCAGCCAGGGGAGCAGTTCCTATGGCTACACCTTC. This codes for CASSQGSSSYGYTF. Complete variable domain (other parts from reference TRBV7-2 and TRBJ1-2): GAGVSQSPSNKVTEKGKDVELRCDPISGHTALYWYRQSLGQGLEFLIYFQGNSAPDKSGLPSDRFSAERTGGSVSTLTIQRTQQEDSAVYLCASSQGSSSYGYTFGSGTRLTVV.

The chain links TRBV5-6 to TRBJ2-1; no reliable D call. Germline values: CDR1 SGHDT, CDR2 YYEEEE. With 2 bases removed from V and 8 bases from J, the gap between germline ends came to 8 bases. CDR3 length: 12 residues. The CDR3: CASSLSNYEQFF. The CDR3 DNA reads as TGTGCCAGCAGCTTATCGAACTATGAGCAGTTCTTC.

The rearrangement links TRBV6-1 to TRBJ2-2; a possible D gene is TRBD2 (6 bases). Germline CDR1 MNHNS, CDR2 SASEGT. V was pared by 7 bases and J by 2 bases, with 11 bases between. The CDR3 covers 14 residues. The CDR3 coding sequence is TGTGCCAGCAACGTCGGGGGTAACACCGGGGAGCTGTTTTTT. Its protein product is CASNVGGNTGELFF.

This clone has just a few counts. The genes are TRBV7-2 and TRBJ2-4, with 8 nucleotides matching TRBD1. Germline CDR1 is SGHTA and CDR2 is FQGNSA. Trimming removed 5 bases from V and 7 bases from J; junction bases left unmatched: 4. This CDR3 comprises 13 residues. CDR3 coding DNA: TGTGCCAGCAGCCCGCGGACAGGGAACATTCAGTACTTC. This encodes CASSPRTGNIQYF.

This chain uses TRBV4-3 with TRBJ2-1; 9 positions match TRBD1. The CDR3 contains 16 residues. Looked up from germline, CDR1 is LGHNA and CDR2 is YSLEER. V lost 0 bases and J lost 6; bases outside the gene matches: 6. The CDR3 sequence is CASSQDHRQGGNEQFF. DNA for the CDR3: TGCGCCAGCAGCCAAGATCATCGACAGGGGGGCAATGAGCAGTTCTTC.

As for this clone: The junction differs from germline at one of its ends, possibly a read error. The sample contains more than one DNA sequence encoding this CDR3. The J gene is TRBJ1-4, the V gene TRBV7-8, with D possibly matching TRBD1 (6 bases). The CDR3 runs to 15 residues. Germline V CDR1 and CDR2: SGHVS, FQNEAQ. Here the CDR3 DNA reads TGTGCCAGCAGCTTAACAGGGATTTATAATGAAAAGCTGTTTTTT. The encoded protein is CASSLTGIYNEKLFF.

The V call is TRBV7-6, the J call TRBJ2-1; weak D call: TRBD1 (6 bases). In germline, CDR1 is SGHVS, CDR2 FNYEAQ. Trimming stripped 5 bases from V and 8 bases from J, with 10 bases between. The CDR3 has 12 amino acids. CDR3 amino acids: CASSKQGYEQFF. The CDR3 nucleotides are TGTGCCAGCAGCAAACAGGGTTATGAGCAGTTCTTC. The full variable domain, completed using reference TRBV7-6 and TRBJ2-1, is GAGVSQSPRYKVTKRGQDVALRCDPISGHVSLYWYRQALGQGPEFLTYFNYEAQQDKSGLPNDRFSAERPEGSISTLTIQRTEQRDSAMYRCASSKQGYEQFFGPGTRLTVL.

The chain has TRBV10-3 and TRBJ1-2; tentatively, D is TRBD1 (6 bases). CDR3 length equals 16 residues. CDR1 and CDR2 (germline): ENHRY, SYGVKD. V lost 7 bases, J lost 1 base, and 19 bases lay in between. The CDR3 bases are TGTGCCATCACCAAACTAGGGCTACAGGGTAACTATGGCTACACCTTC. Encoded protein: CAITKLGLQGNYGYTF.

This clone was counted once. Additional DNA sequences in this sample encode the identical CDR3. This chain uses TRBV5-6 with TRBJ1-1; D may be TRBD1 (6 bases). The CDR3 totals 16 residues. Germline CDR1 and CDR2: SGHDT and YYEEEE. V lost 0 bases and J lost 2, with 14 bases in between. CDR3 sequence: CASSLDQGRVNTEAFF. The DNA of the CDR3 is TGTGCCAGCAGCTTGGATCAGGGGCGGGTTAACACTGAAGCTTTCTTT.

The genes are TRBV11-2 and TRBJ2-2; D is unclear. Per germline, CDR1 SGHAT and CDR2 FQNNGV. The CDR3 has 14 amino acids. Trimming took off 1 base at V and 1 base at J, with 4 bases between the two ends. The CDR3 DNA sequence: TGTGCCAGCAGCTTAGCTCTGAACACCGGGGAGCTGTTTTTT. The encoded protein is CASSLALNTGELFF.

As regards this clone: Other DNA variants within this sample encode the same CDR3. This sequence joins TRBV5-1 and TRBJ2-7; TRBD1 agrees at 7 bases. Germline lookup yields CDR1 SGHRS and CDR2 YFSETQ. J was trimmed by 0 bases and V by 4 bases; bases with no gene match: 4. The CDR3 is 14 residues long. The CDR3 is CASSLGDSSYEQYF. DNA of the CDR3: TGCGCCAGCAGCCTGGGGGACAGCTCCTACGAGCAGTACTTC.

This clone was recorded only once. This chain links TRBV27 with TRBJ1-1, with 7 bases aligning to TRBD1. The CDR3 loop spans 13 amino acids. From germline, CDR1 is MNHEY and CDR2 SMNVEV (reference sequence). V shed 9 bases, J shed 4 bases, and the junction held 8 bases outside the gene matches. DNA for the CDR3: TGTGCCAGTTCTACAGGGGCGAGCACTGAAGCTTTCTTT. Translating it yields CASSTGASTEAFF.

The chain combines TRBV5-1 with TRBJ2-3; D is possibly TRBD2 (6 bases). The CDR3 covers 13 residues. The V end was cut by 4 bases, the J end by 3 bases, with 9 bases between. Germline V gene lookup returns CDR1 SGHRS and CDR2 YFSETQ. The CDR3 loop is CASSRTITDTQYF. CDR3 nucleotides: TGCGCCAGCAGCCGGACTATTACAGATACGCAGTATTTT.

The chain recombines TRBV9 with TRBJ2-5; 9 bases are shared with TRBD1. The CDR3 covers 15 residues. The V gene end was trimmed by 3 bases and the J gene end by 5 bases; junction bases not matched to a gene: 8. Germline V lookup: CDR1 SGDLS, CDR2 YYNGEE. CDR3 sequence reads: CASSGTGGLRETQYF. The DNA for the CDR3 is TGTGCCAGCAGCGGAACAGGGGGCTTACGGGAGACCCAGTACTTC.

The table lists this clone with a few counts. V and J are TRBV5-1 and TRBJ2-7; 15 nucleotides agree with TRBD2. V trimming: 4 bases; J trimming: 6 bases; junction bases outside the gene matches: 2. There are 14 residues in the CDR3. Per the germline V gene, CDR1 is SGHRS and CDR2 is YFSETQ. CDR3 nucleotides: TGCGCCAGCAGCACGGGACTAGCGGGGGGCGAGCAGTACTTC. Translation: CASSTGLAGGEQYF.

This clone appeared a few times. The chain couples TRBV5-1 to TRBJ2-5; D not certain. The end of the DNA is better explained by TRBJ2-7, so the J call may be wrong. The CDR3 totals 14 residues. CDR1 SGHRS and CDR2 YFSETQ come from the germline V gene. The CDR3 DNA is TGCGCCAGCAGCTTGATAGAGAGCTCCTACGAGCAGTACTTC. Translating it yields CASSLIESSYEQYF.

The rearrangement links TRBV28 to TRBJ1-5; D is unclear. Germline V lookup: CDR1 MDHEN, CDR2 SYDVKM. The CDR3 runs 11 residues. V gave up 5 bases and J gave up 4 bases, with 3 bases separating them. CDR3 nucleotides: TGTGCCAGCAGTCAGAATCAGCCCCAGCATTTT. Its protein is CASSQNQPQHF.

The chain combines TRBV6-5 with TRBJ2-5, with D uncertain. CDR3 length: 12 amino acids. In germline, CDR1 is MNHEY, CDR2 SVGAGI. V lost 5 bases and J 5 bases, leaving 9 bases between the germline ends. CDR3 DNA: TGTGCCAGCAGTCGCCCAGCGGAGACCCAGTACTTC. Its protein product is CASSRPAETQYF.

The rearrangement links TRBV28 to TRBJ2-7; 7 nucleotides align to TRBD1. In germline, CDR1 is MDHEN, CDR2 SYDVKM. CDR3 length: 13 residues. After removal of 6 bases from V and 2 bases from J, the junction contained 4 bases not matched to a gene. The CDR3 bases are TGTGCCAGCAGGTCGCAGGGGGCCTACGAGCAGTACTTC. It is translated as CASRSQGAYEQYF.

This chain joins TRBV29-1 and TRBJ2-1; D perhaps matches TRBD2 (7 bases). The CDR3 loop spans 13 amino acids. CDR1 and CDR2 (germline): SQVTM, ANQGSEA. Trimming removed 4 bases from V and 5 bases from J, with 12 bases in between. The CDR3: CSVVGGRDNEQFF. Here the CDR3 DNA reads TGCAGCGTTGTCGGGGGGCGGGACAATGAGCAGTTCTTC.

The chain links TRBV7-2 to TRBJ1-2, with D uncertain. CDR1 SGHTA and CDR2 FQGNSA come from the germline V gene. V was cut by 2 bases and J by 6 bases, with 10 bases left in between. This CDR3 spans 13 amino acids. In DNA, the CDR3 is TGTGCCAGCAGCTTATTTTTGTTTAATGGCTACACCTTC. Its translation is CASSLFLFNGYTF.

This clone turned up a few times. The chain employs TRBV6-5 and TRBJ1-5; TRBD1 is a possible D gene (6 bases). Germline CDR1 and CDR2: MNHEY and SVGAGI. The CDR3 sequence is 14 residues long. V lost 6 bases and J lost 6, with 15 bases in between. As DNA, the CDR3 is TGTGCCAGCAGCTTTGAGGGGGGGCCTCAGCCCCAGCATTTT. Amino acids: CASSFEGGPQPQHF.